This is a list of T cell receptor beta chains from one sample in a study. Some clones are missing from TCRdb's copy, which holds only in-frame ones; the method was immunoSEQ multiplex PCR. The table includes 68,000 or so clones, around 93% detected once. What was sequenced was PBMCs. The receptors stem from a man aged 35 to 55 with rheumatoid arthritis. Both conserved end residues are part of each CDR3. A D gene is named only where the DNA matches it firmly. Not all rows give a size; the values are once, few, many and, for expanded clones, a class.

J	length	size	D	V	CDR3	DNA
TRBJ2-2	17	.	.	TRBV27	CASSLMPGAPNTGELFF	TGTGCCAGCAGTTTAATGCCCGGAGCCCCGAACACCGGGGAGCTGTTTTTT
TRBJ2-7	13	.	.	TRBV18	CASSPLPRDEQYF	TGTGCCAGCTCACCACTACCTCGGGACGAGCAGTACTTC
TRBJ1-1	13	.	.	TRBV5-1	CASGRALNTEAFF	TGCGCCAGCGGCCGGGCCCTGAACACTGAAGCTTTCTTT
TRBJ1-1	16	.	TRBD1	TRBV15	CATSRDGTGVMAEAFF	TGTGCCACCAGCAGAGATGGGACAGGTGTGATGGCTGAAGCTTTCTTT
TRBJ2-7	16	.	TRBD2	TRBV7-9	CASSPRLAGGSYEQYF	TGTGCCAGCAGCCCGAGACTAGCGGGGGGCTCCTACGAGCAGTACTTC
TRBJ1-1	19	.	.	TRBV19	CASSIPFRRGRPTETEAFF	TGTGCCAGTAGTATCCCATTTCGTCGGGGCAGACCAACAGAAACTGAAGCTTTCTTT
TRBJ1-2	14	.	.	TRBV6-9	CASSYRSGNYGYTF	TGTGCCAGCAGTTATCGGTCAGGGAACTATGGCTACACCTTC
TRBJ2-3	12	.	.	TRBV7-2	CASSAPGDTQYF	TGTGCCAGCAGCGCCCCCGGGGATACGCAGTATTTT
TRBJ2-7	15	once	TRBD1	TRBV7-2	CASSSRTGGNYEQYF	TGTGCCAGCAGCTCCCGCACAGGGGGCAACTACGAGCAGTACTTC
TRBJ1-2	15	.	TRBD1	TRBV19	CASSIPGQNFYGYTF	TGTGCCAGTAGTATCCCGGGACAGAACTTCTATGGCTACACCTTC
TRBJ2-5	18	once	TRBD2	TRBV7-3	CASSLGLAGGPYQETQYF	TGTGCCAGCAGCCTGGGACTAGCGGGAGGACCTTACCAAGAGACCCAGTACTTC
TRBJ2-1	19	.	.	TRBV4-1	CASSQDSPRQLLSYNEQFF	TGCGCCAGCAGCCAAGATTCCCCCCGACAGCTCCTATCCTACAATGAGCAGTTCTTC
TRBJ1-3	16	.	.	TRBV18	CASSPPATDSGNTIYF	TGTGCCAGCTCACCACCCGCCACGGACTCTGGAAACACCATATATTTT
TRBJ2-3	16	.	TRBD2	TRBV20-1	CSASPGTSGMWNTQYF	TGCAGTGCTAGTCCCGGGACTAGCGGGATGTGGAATACGCAGTATTTT
TRBJ2-3	13	.	TRBD2	TRBV30	CAWTGTSGDTQYF	TGTGCCTGGACCGGGACTAGCGGGGATACGCAGTATTTT
TRBJ2-5	15	.	TRBD2	TRBV27	CASSSPSGGLETQYF	TGTGCCAGCAGTTCACCTAGCGGGGGGCTAGAGACCCAGTACTTC
TRBJ2-7	13	.	TRBD2	TRBV12-3/TRBV12-4	CASSFPGGGEQYF	TGTGCCAGCAGTTTTCCCGGCGGGGGCGAGCAGTACTTC
TRBJ2-2	13	.	.	TRBV6-5	CASARANTGELFF	TGTGCCAGCGCTCGAGCGAACACCGGGGAGCTGTTTTTT
TRBJ1-1	14	.	.	TRBV5-6	CASSFLQANTEAFF	TGTGCCAGCAGCTTTTTACAGGCGAACACTGAAGCTTTCTTT
TRBJ1-2	14	few	.	TRBV28	CASSQEGNRYGYTF	TGTGCCAGCAGTCAGGAAGGTAATAGGTATGGCTACACCTTC
TRBJ2-7	16	.	TRBD2	TRBV4-2	CASSFGTSGSSYEQYF	TGTGCCAGCAGCTTCGGGACTAGCGGGAGCTCCTACGAGCAGTACTTC
TRBJ2-7	13	.	.	TRBV7-2	CASSFMGAYEQYF	TGTGCCAGCAGCTTTATGGGAGCCTACGAGCAGTACTTC
TRBJ2-7	15	.	.	TRBV5-5	CASSLEGASSYEQYF	TGTGCCAGCAGCTTGGAAGGGGCGTCGTCTTACGAGCAGTACTTC
TRBJ2-2	17	medium-sized	TRBD2	TRBV11-3	CASSLDETGRDTGELFF	TGTGCCAGCAGCTTAGATGAGACCGGGAGGGACACCGGGGAGCTGTTTTTT
TRBJ1-1	15	.	.	TRBV4-3	CASSQGQGIGTEAFF	TGCGCCAGCAGCCAGGGGCAGGGGATTGGCACTGAAGCTTTCTTT
TRBJ1-6	15	.	.	TRBV6-5	CASSYEPGRNSPLHF	TGTGCCAGCAGTTATGAGCCGGGTAGAAATTCACCCCTCCACTTT
TRBJ2-1	12	.	.	TRBV29-1	CSVAPDYNEQFF	TGCAGCGTTGCTCCCGACTACAATGAGCAGTTCTTC
TRBJ2-7	15	.	TRBD2	TRBV18	CASSPTSGGPYEQYF	TGTGCCAGCTCACCGACTAGCGGGGGACCCTACGAGCAGTACTTC
TRBJ2-2	13	.	.	TRBV28	CASFFANTGELFF	TGTGCCAGCTTCTTCGCGAACACCGGGGAGCTGTTTTTT
TRBJ2-1	15	.	.	TRBV7-3	CASSLNSRLYNEQFF	TGTGCCAGCAGCTTAAATAGTAGACTTTACAATGAGCAGTTCTTC
TRBJ1-1	17	once	TRBD1	TRBV5-6	CASSWEDRSRMGTEAFF	TGTGCCAGCAGCTGGGAGGACAGGTCGAGGATGGGCACTGAAGCTTTCTTT
TRBJ2-1	19	.	TRBD2	TRBV6-2/TRBV6-3	CASSYSRLAEDPSYNEQFF	TGTGCCAGCAGTTACTCGAGGCTAGCGGAGGACCCATCCTACAATGAGCAGTTCTTC
TRBJ1-1	16	.	.	TRBV7-8	CASRPRLKGLDTEAFF	TGTGCCAGCAGGCCCCGATTGAAGGGTTTGGACACTGAAGCTTTCTTT
TRBJ2-2	14	few	TRBD1	TRBV5-1	CASSSGTGVGELFF	TGCGCCAGCAGCTCAGGGACAGGGGTCGGGGAGCTGTTTTTT
TRBJ2-7	16	once	TRBD1	TRBV5-1	CASSLAGTGGSYEQYF	TGCGCCAGCAGCTTGGCCGGGACAGGGGGCTCCTACGAGCAGTACTTC
TRBJ1-2	14	.	.	TRBV4-3	CASSQNVGLEGYTF	TGCGCCAGCAGCCAGAACGTAGGACTGGAAGGCTACACCTTC